This T cell receptor (beta chain) originates from a study of T cell responses to AZD1222 COVID-19 vaccine. TCRdb keeps only in-frame clones here, not all; method: immunoSEQ multiplex PCR. The sample consists of about 100,000 clones, approximately 87% of them appearing once. A few counts support this clone. Its antigen is not identified. Study-level results: Among AZD1222 vaccinees, only 5 to 7 were seropositive at baseline. In a largely white British group with more females than males, clonal diversity was possibly underestimated.

The ends lost 3 bases at V and 7 bases at J; junction bases unmatched: 5. Germline V gives CDR1 SQVTM, CDR2 ANQGSEA. CDR3 length: 13 amino acids. The clonotype was recovered from an adult in good health. Sample: peripheral blood, taken on day 0 of MenACWY control vaccination. The V gene is TRBV29-1, the J gene TRBJ1-4; 7 bases fit TRBD1. The CDR3 region has the DNA TGCAGCGTTGATTCAGGGGGAGGTGAAAAACTGTTTTTT. Encoded protein: CSVDSGGGEKLFF. The complete variable domain, with remaining parts taken from reference TRBV29-1 and TRBJ1-4, reads SAVISQKPSRDICQRGTSLTIQCQVDSQVTMMFWYRQQPGQSLTLIATANQGSEATYESGFVIDKFPISRPNLTFSTLTVSNMSPEDSSIYLCSVDSGGGEKLFFGSGTQLSVL.